The next 13 T cell receptor beta chains were all read from a single sample in a study of beta chain features in type 1 diabetes. The study, taken as a whole, reports: Among all four CD4+ subsets, Type 1 diabetes patients had TCRB CDR3s that were moderately but significantly shorter.

Reverse transcribing all isolated RNA meant expressed TCRB transcripts were sequenced. Libraries were prepared by immunoSEQ multiplex PCR; TCRdb keeps only in-frame clonotypes and omits some of them. Among over 300,000 clones listed, 9.3% were seen once. For these TCRs, the target antigens are not known. Input material: central memory CD4+ T cells from blood. Receptor source: a man younger than 45 with type 1 diabetes.

The chain couples TRBV7-9 to TRBJ2-3; 7 nucleotides match TRBD2. The CDR3 runs to 14 residues. The V and J ends lost 5 bases and 4 bases, in that order; junction bases with no gene match: 6. CDR1 SEHNR and CDR2 FQNEAQ come from the germline V gene (reference sequence). The CDR3 loop reads CASSPRLASDTQYF. CDR3 DNA sequence: TGTGCCAGCAGCCCAAGACTAGCCTCAGATACGCAGTATTTT.

In its sample, this clone was seen a few times. The J gene is TRBJ2-1, the V gene TRBV7-2, with TRBD1 identical over 8 bases. The V gene's germline CDR1 is SGHTA and CDR2 FQGNSA. V dropped 3 bases and J dropped 7; count of bases not matched to a gene: 8. The length of the CDR3 is 15 residues. The CDR3 here is CASSFSGTGDNEQFF. CDR3 DNA sequence: TGTGCCAGCAGCTTTTCCGGGACAGGAGATAATGAGCAGTTCTTC.

This sequence joins TRBV2 and TRBJ1-6; 7 nucleotides line up with TRBD1. V shed 10 bases, J shed 5 bases, and the junction held 5 bases outside the gene matches. The germline V gene encodes CDR1 SNHLY and CDR2 FYNNEI. The CDR3 runs 13 residues. CDR3 residues: CATFDRDNSPLHF. CDR3 coding DNA: TGTGCCACCTTTGACAGGGATAATTCACCCCTCCACTTT. Supplemented by reference TRBV2 and TRBJ1-6, the full variable domain reads EPEVTQTPSHQVTQMGQEVILRCVPISNHLYFYWYRQILGQKVEFLVSFYNNEISEKSEIFDDQFSVERPDGSNFTLKIRSTKLEDSAMYFCATFDRDNSPLHFGNGTRLTVT.

Worth noting for this clone: Other nucleotide sequences in the sample specify the same CDR3. The chain has TRBV28 and TRBJ2-5; perhaps TRBD2 as D (6 bases). Germline CDR1 MDHEN, CDR2 SYDVKM. Trimming took off 3 bases at V and 1 base at J, with 9 bases between the two ends. The CDR3 sequence is 14 residues long. For the CDR3, the DNA is TGTGCCAGCAGTTTGGTTAGCGGCCAAGAGACCCAGTACTTC. This sequence encodes CASSLVSGQETQYF. The full variable domain, completed using reference TRBV28 and TRBJ2-5, is DVKVTQSSRYLVKRTGEKVFLECVQDMDHENMFWYRQDPGLGLRLIYFSYDVKMKEKGDIPEGYSVSREKKERFSLILESASTNQTSMYLCASSLVSGQETQYFGPGTRLLVL.

This clone was counted a few times. Germline and junction disagree at one end, which may indicate a read error. The chain carries TRBV27 and TRBJ2-6; TRBD1 matches at 7 bases. The CDR3 contains 19 residues. Germline V CDR1 and CDR2: MNHEY, SMNVEV (reference sequence). CDR3 protein: CARSLERQGTYSGANVLTF. CDR3 DNA: TGTGCCCGCAGTTTGGAGAGACAGGGAACTTACTCTGGGGCCAACGTCCTGACTTTC.

The sample holds a few counts of this clone. The V and J genes are TRBV19 and TRBJ1-1; TRBD1 aligns across 9 bases. V was clipped by 5 bases and J by 5 bases; unmatched bases: 9. Germline CDR1 is LNHDA and CDR2 is SQIVND (reference sequence). This CDR3 is 15 amino acids long. The CDR3 DNA follows: TGTGCCAGTAGTGCCTTGACAGGGGGAGGGACTGAAGCTTTCTTT. Amino acid sequence: CASSALTGGGTEAFF.

The rearrangement uses TRBV10-3 and TRBJ1-1; TRBD1 matches 12 bases. The CDR3 is made up of 14 amino acids. Germline V gene sequence: CDR1 ENHRY, CDR2 SYGVKD. Losses at the gene ends were 6 bases for V and 6 bases for J; bases not matched to a gene: 5. CDR3 in DNA: TGTGCCATCAGGGGGACAGGGGGCGCCCCTGAAGCTTTCTTT. This sequence encodes CAIRGTGGAPEAFF.

The chain has TRBV2 and TRBJ1-5; D is unclear. CDR1 and CDR2 (germline): SNHLY, FYNNEI. The CDR3 sequence is 15 residues long. V was trimmed by 6 bases and J by 0 bases, leaving 12 bases between them. CDR3 DNA: TGTGCCAGCAGAGACCGACGGAATAGCAATCAGCCCCAGCATTTT. Translated: CASRDRRNSNQPQHF.

The chain links TRBV10-2 to TRBJ2-1; 12 nucleotides line up with TRBD2. CDR1 and CDR2 from the germline V gene are WSHSY and SAAADI. Trimming removed 5 bases from V and 8 bases from J; junction bases left unmatched: 7. This CDR3 contains 15 residues. CDR3 in DNA: TGCGCCAGCAGTTCGACTAGCGGGGGATCCGATGAGCAGTTCTTC. It translates to CASSSTSGGSDEQFF.

CDR3 region: CASSVRDSGNTIYF. CDR3 nucleotide sequence: TGTGCCAGCAGCGTACGGGATTCCGGAAACACCATATATTTT. The rearrangement links TRBV9 to TRBJ1-3, with D uncertain. The CDR3 is 14 amino acids. Per the germline V gene, CDR1 is SGDLS and CDR2 is YYNGEE. The germline V and J ends were trimmed by 1 base and 4 bases, with 9 bases remaining between them.

The chain joins TRBV4-1 to TRBJ2-3; D remains unclear. V lost 3 bases and J lost 8, with 12 bases in between. Germline CDR1 and CDR2: MGHRA and YSYEKL. This CDR3 contains 13 residues. In nucleotides, the CDR3 is TGCGCCAGCAGCCAGGTAGCTGGTCTTACGCAGTATTTT. The encoded protein is CASSQVAGLTQYF.

This clone was picked up many times. V and J are TRBV21-1 and TRBJ2-1; TRBD1 was called by the table and not checked on the DNA. TRBV21-1 represents a pseudogene. CDR3 size: 17 residues. CDR3 protein: CASSSQDRDRDGGGQFF. CDR3 sequence (DNA): TGTGCCAGCAGCTCTCAAGACCGGGACAGGGACGGTGGAGGGCAGTTCTTC.

In this sample, this clone turned up a few times. The chain combines TRBV29-1 with TRBJ1-1; D may be TRBD1 (5 bases). V dropped 4 bases and J dropped 11 bases, with 23 bases sitting between them. The CDR3 totals 14 residues. Germline V lookup: CDR1 SQVTM, CDR2 ANQGSEA. The CDR3 here is CSVVISGSRGYAFF. CDR3 DNA: TGCAGCGTTGTTATCTCAGGGTCTCGGGGTTACGCTTTCTTT.